Listed below are T cell receptor beta chains from one sample, sequenced in a study of cytomegalovirus exposure and HLA in healthy donors. Sequencing used immunoSEQ multiplex PCR; TCRdb keeps in-frame clones, though not all of them. The table includes about 200,000 clones, 75% to 80% detected once. Sequenced material: PBMCs. The source of these receptors is a male donor in good health and CMV-seronegative. The CDR3 runs from the conserved cysteine through the conserved F or W. The D gene is left open where the match is weak. The size field is filled for only some rows; it gives once, few, many or a size class.

D	V	size	J	CDR3	DNA
TRBD2	TRBV5-1	.	TRBJ2-3	CASTSGTIADTQYF	TGCGCCAGCACCTCCGGGACTATCGCAGATACGCAGTATTTT
TRBD1	TRBV7-3	.	TRBJ1-2	CASSLLTGAGYTF	TGTGCCAGCAGCTTATTGACAGGGGCAGGCTACACCTTC
TRBD2	TRBV2	.	TRBJ2-5	CASKFGGGAETQYF	TGTGCCAGCAAATTTGGCGGGGGAGCCGAGACCCAGTACTTC
.	TRBV4-1	.	TRBJ2-3	CASSQEKVSTDAQYF	TGCGCCAGCAGCCAAGAGAAGGTCAGCACAGATGCGCAGTATTTT
.	TRBV5-5	few	TRBJ1-3	CASSLSHREIPTIYF	TGTGCCAGCAGCTTGAGCCACAGGGAAATACCCACCATATATTTT
.	TRBV19	.	TRBJ2-2	CASSIRDIIGELFF	TGTGCCAGTAGTATCCGGGACATAATCGGGGAGCTGTTTTTT
TRBD1	TRBV28	.	TRBJ1-5	CASSLQQGAENQPQHF	TGTGCCAGCAGTTTACAACAGGGGGCGGAAAATCAGCCCCAGCATTTT
TRBD1	TRBV5-6	.	TRBJ1-1	CASSFGLMTGAEAFF	TGTGCCAGCAGCTTCGGACTTATGACAGGGGCTGAAGCTTTCTTT
TRBD1	TRBV27	.	TRBJ2-5	CASSYGTATQETQYF	TGTGCCAGCAGCTACGGGACAGCCACTCAAGAGACCCAGTACTTC
.	TRBV13	.	TRBJ2-1	CASSSEVLGGDNEQFF	TGTGCCAGCAGCTCCGAGGTTTTAGGGGGAGACAATGAGCAGTTCTTC
TRBD1	TRBV9	.	TRBJ2-1	CASSVTGGNEQFF	TGTGCCAGCAGCGTGACAGGGGGCAATGAGCAGTTCTTC
.	TRBV14	few	TRBJ1-6	CASSQAQGSPLHF	TGTGCCAGCAGCCAAGCCCAGGGTTCCCCCCTCCACTTT
TRBD1	TRBV29-1	.	TRBJ1-2	CSVIPGGSYGYTF	TGCAGCGTTATTCCAGGGGGCAGCTATGGCTACACCTTC
.	TRBV7-6	.	TRBJ2-2	CASSLVRGGGELFF	TGTGCCAGCAGCTTAGTCAGGGGTGGCGGGGAGCTGTTTTTT
TRBD1	TRBV18	.	TRBJ1-2	CASSPKQGASYGYTF	TGTGCCAGCTCACCAAAGCAGGGGGCAAGCTATGGCTACACCTTC
.	TRBV5-1	.	TRBJ2-5	CASSLFPIGLGGKETQYF	TGCGCCAGCAGCTTGTTCCCCATTGGACTAGGGGGGAAAGAGACCCAGTACTTC
.	TRBV13	.	TRBJ2-3	CASSRTNGAQYF	TGTGCCAGCAGCCGAACTAACGGGGCGCAGTATTTT
TRBD1	TRBV9	few	TRBJ2-7	CASSEGAGGNYEQYF	TGTGCCAGCAGCGAGGGAGCAGGGGGCAACTACGAGCAGTACTTC
.	TRBV19	.	TRBJ1-1	CASASRLNTEAFF	TGTGCCAGTGCCTCCCGGTTGAACACTGAAGCTTTCTTT
.	TRBV28	.	TRBJ1-2	CASSSGGYGYTF	TGTGCCAGCAGTTCCGGGGGCTATGGCTACACCTTC
TRBD1	TRBV7-9	.	TRBJ2-7	CASSLGQGRYF	TGTGCCAGCAGCCTTGGACAGGGTCGGTACTTC
.	TRBV4-1	.	TRBJ1-5	CASSQIVRNQPQHF	TGCGCCAGCAGCCAAATAGTTCGGAATCAGCCCCAGCATTTT
TRBD1	TRBV5-1	few	TRBJ2-2	CASSLGQGTGELFF	TGCGCCAGCAGCTTGGGACAGGGGACCGGGGAGCTGTTTTTT
TRBD1	TRBV30	once	TRBJ1-4	CAWGQGEKLFF	TGTGCCTGGGGACAGGGGGAAAAACTGTTTTTT
.	TRBV9	.	TRBJ2-7	CASSPLGDTMYEQYF	TGTGCCAGCAGCCCCCTGGGGGACACCATGTACGAGCAGTACTTC
TRBD1	TRBV4-1	.	TRBJ1-4	CASSQDAGGKKVGEKLFF	TGCGCCAGCAGCCAAGATGCAGGGGGGAAGAAGGTTGGTGAAAAACTGTTTTTT
.	TRBV7-2	.	TRBJ2-5	CASSRTGLQETQYF	TGTGCCAGCAGCCGAACAGGGCTGCAAGAGACCCAGTACTTC
TRBD2	TRBV9	.	TRBJ2-7	CASSVQAGEYEQYF	TGTGCCAGCAGCGTCCAGGCGGGGGAATACGAGCAGTACTTC
TRBD1	TRBV29-1	.	TRBJ1-1	CSVDRQGRTEAFF	TGCAGCGTCGACCGACAGGGGCGTACTGAAGCTTTCTTT
TRBD1	TRBV27	.	TRBJ1-2	CASSLSPRGLRYGYTF	TGTGCCAGCAGTTTATCCCCCAGGGGGTTAAGGTATGGCTACACCTTC
.	TRBV9	.	TRBJ1-4	CASSRQASTNEKLFF	TGTGCCAGCTCCAGACAGGCCTCAACTAATGAAAAACTGTTTTTT
TRBD1	TRBV18	.	TRBJ2-3	CASSQGTGGDTQYF	TGTGCCAGCTCACAGGGGACAGGGGGCGATACGCAGTATTTT
.	TRBV10-3	.	TRBJ1-2	CAISEGREDGYTF	TGTGCCATCAGTGAAGGCAGGGAGGATGGCTACACCTTC
TRBD2	TRBV15	.	TRBJ2-1	CATSRATSGNYNEQFF	TGTGCCACCAGCAGAGCTACTAGCGGGAACTACAATGAGCAGTTCTTC
TRBD1	TRBV7-9	.	TRBJ2-7	CASRRDRERYEQYF	TGTGCCAGCAGAAGGGACAGGGAACGCTACGAGCAGTACTTC
.	TRBV7-9	.	TRBJ2-2	CASSWTVEGELFF	TGTGCCAGCAGCTGGACAGTTGAAGGGGAGCTGTTTTTT
TRBD1	TRBV4-2	.	TRBJ2-5	CASSLTGGGQETQYF	TGTGCCAGCAGCTTAACAGGGGGCGGCCAAGAGACCCAGTACTTC
.	TRBV7-3	.	TRBJ1-3	CASSLGGPGNTIYF	TGTGCCAGCAGCTTGGGGGGTCCCGGAAACACCATATATTTT
TRBD1	TRBV19	once	TRBJ2-3	CASSTTGTGEATDTQYF	TGTGCCAGTAGTACGACCGGGACAGGGGAAGCCACAGATACGCAGTATTTT
.	TRBV7-2	.	TRBJ2-7	CASSFGRGTYEQYF	TGTGCCAGCAGCTTCGGACGGGGGACCTACGAGCAGTACTTC
.	TRBV30	.	TRBJ1-5	CAWSVGRGGNQPQHF	TGTGCCTGGAGTGTAGGCAGGGGTGGCAATCAGCCCCAGCATTTT
.	TRBV5-1	.	TRBJ2-3	CASSIDSTDTQYF	TGCGCCAGCAGCATAGATAGCACAGATACGCAGTATTTT
TRBD2	TRBV7-9	.	TRBJ2-5	CSSSLVAGGPGETQYF	TGTTCCAGCAGCTTAGTTGCGGGAGGGCCGGGAGAGACCCAGTACTTC
TRBD2	TRBV9	.	TRBJ2-7	CASSLGLAGEQYF	TGTGCCAGCAGCCTAGGACTAGCGGGGGAGCAGTACTTC
TRBD2	TRBV19	.	TRBJ2-1	CASSVGTSWDEQFF	TGTGCCAGTAGTGTCGGGACTAGTTGGGATGAGCAGTTCTTC
.	TRBV27	once	TRBJ1-2	CASSLVQGLNYGYTF	TGTGCCAGCAGTTTAGTACAGGGCCTTAACTATGGCTACACCTTC
.	TRBV4-3	few	TRBJ1-2	CASSQASVGGYGYTF	TGCGCCAGCAGCCAAGCCTCAGTAGGCGGCTATGGCTACACCTTC
.	TRBV10-3	.	TRBJ2-5	CATGDIQETQYF	TGTGCCACCGGGGACATCCAAGAGACCCAGTACTTC